The 30 T cell receptor beta chains reported below all come from one sample, sequenced in a study of T cell changes during pregnancy in multiple sclerosis. The method was immunoSEQ multiplex PCR; TCRdb's version includes in-frame clones alone and lacks a portion of them. Of around 63,000 clones in the sample, roughly nine tenths were seen once. The material sequenced was peripheral blood, taken in the third trimester of pregnancy. The receptors shown here come from a female donor in good health, enrolled as a control in a pregnancy study.

CDR3: CASSEPKTGGDEQFF. The CDR3 coding sequence is TGTGCCAGCAGTGAACCCAAAACAGGGGGCGACGAGCAGTTCTTC. The rearrangement joins TRBV28 to TRBJ2-1; 9 bases map to TRBD1. Germline CDR1 MDHEN, CDR2 SYDVKM. The CDR3 has 15 residues. The ends lost 5 bases at V and 10 bases at J; junction bases unmatched: 12. Drawing the rest from reference TRBV28 and TRBJ2-1, the complete variable domain is DVKVTQSSRYLVKRTGEKVFLECVQDMDHENMFWYRQDPGLGLRLIYFSYDVKMKEKGDIPEGYSVSREKKERFSLILESASTNQTSMYLCASSEPKTGGDEQFFGPGTRLTVL.

The chain joins TRBV19 to TRBJ1-5, with a weak D call TRBD1 (6 bases). With 5 bases removed from V and 0 bases from J, the gap between germline ends came to 17 bases. Germline CDR1 and CDR2: LNHDA and SQIVND (reference sequence). The CDR3 covers 17 residues. The CDR3 DNA is TGTGCCAGTAGTGACAGGAACAGGGCCCTTAGCAATCAGCCCCAGCATTTT. This sequence encodes CASSDRNRALSNQPQHF.

The chain joins TRBV29-1 to TRBJ1-4; 8 bases are a match to TRBD1. V gave up 5 bases and J gave up 8 bases; unmatched junction bases: 7. The CDR3 sequence is 13 residues long. Germline-derived CDR1 and CDR2 are SQVTM and ANQGSEA. The CDR3 loop is CSVKQGVGEKLFF. For the CDR3, the DNA is TGCAGCGTTAAACAGGGGGTAGGCGAAAAACTGTTTTTT.

This chain uses TRBV19 with TRBJ2-1, with unresolved D. CDR1 and CDR2 (germline): LNHDA, SQIVND (reference sequence). Trimming removed 1 base from V and 4 bases from J, with 11 bases in between. This CDR3 is built from 15 residues. This chain's CDR3 is CASSIGISQYNEQFF. Written as DNA, the CDR3 is TGTGCCAGTAGTATAGGTATTAGCCAATACAATGAGCAGTTCTTC.

The rearrangement joins TRBV4-2 to TRBJ2-2; TRBD1 matches 8 bases. The junction had 7 bases not matched to a gene; V was cut back by 4 bases and J by 0 bases. There are 17 residues in the CDR3. Germline V gene sequence: CDR1 LGHNA, CDR2 YNFKEQ. For the CDR3, the DNA is TGTGCCAGCAGCCCCGGACAGGGCGGTGCGAACACCGGGGAGCTGTTTTTT. Amino acid sequence: CASSPGQGGANTGELFF.

This rearrangement joins TRBV7-8 to TRBJ1-2; the D is unclear. Trimming removed 3 bases at V and 3 bases at J, with 8 bases between. CDR1 and CDR2 (germline): SGHVS, FQNEAQ. The CDR3 spans 13 residues. Written as DNA, the CDR3 is TGTGCCAGCAGCTTGTACGGAGACTATGGCTACACCTTC. It codes for CASSLYGDYGYTF.

The chain carries TRBV4-1 and TRBJ2-3; 11 nucleotides align to TRBD1. The J segment lost 4 bases and the V segment lost 3 bases, leaving 3 bases of the junction unmatched. Germline CDR1 is MGHRA and CDR2 is YSYEKL. The CDR3 has 15 residues. The CDR3: CASSQDRGLADTQYF. The CDR3 DNA reads TGCGCCAGCAGCCAGGACAGGGGGCTCGCAGATACGCAGTATTTT.

The chain is built from TRBV12-5 and TRBJ2-1; TRBD2 is a possible D gene (6 bases). Germline V gene lookup returns CDR1 LGHNT and CDR2 FRNRAP. This CDR3 is built from 17 residues. Trimming removed 1 base from V and 3 bases from J, with 16 bases in between. This CDR3 reads CASGLEGWGTDYNEQFF. In DNA, the CDR3 is TGTGCTAGTGGTTTGGAGGGGTGGGGGACTGACTACAATGAGCAGTTCTTC.

J is TRBJ1-2 and V is TRBV6-1; no firm D call. Germline lookup yields CDR1 MNHNS and CDR2 SASEGT. This CDR3 has 13 amino acids. The V and J ends lost 2 bases and 4 bases respectively, with 8 bases between them. The CDR3, as DNA: TGTGCCAGCAGTGAACCGGAGTCCTATGGCTACACCTTC. Protein sequence: CASSEPESYGYTF.

The chain couples TRBV5-4 to TRBJ2-7, with TRBD2 as a possible D gene (7 bases). CDR3 length: 12 residues. The V gene's germline CDR1 is SGHNT and CDR2 YYREEE (reference sequence). Trimming stripped 0 bases from V and 8 bases from J, with 9 bases between. CDR3 DNA: TGTGCCAGCAGCTTGGAGGGGGGGCAGCAGTACTTC. Protein product: CASSLEGGQQYF. Drawing the rest from reference TRBV5-4 and TRBJ2-7, the complete variable domain is ETGVTQSPTHLIKTRGQQVTLRCSSQSGHNTVSWYQQALGQGPQFIFQYYREEENGRGNFPPRFSGLQFPNYSSELNVNALELDDSALYLCASSLEGGQQYFGPGTRLTVT.

The chain has TRBV6-5 and TRBJ2-7; D not resolved. Germline loops: CDR1 MNHEY, CDR2 SVGAGI. The CDR3 is made up of 13 amino acids. V lost 4 bases, J lost 0 bases, and 7 bases lay in between. CDR3 loop: CASSFSLSYEQYF. The CDR3 DNA reads as TGTGCCAGCAGTTTCTCCCTCTCCTACGAGCAGTACTTC.

DNA of the CDR3: TGTGCCAGCAGCGTAGGACTAGTTCGCGTCTATGAGCAGTTCTTC. Translation gives CASSVGLVRVYEQFF. The chain recombines TRBV9 with TRBJ2-1; D perhaps matches TRBD2 (6 bases). This CDR3 contains 15 residues. V lost 0 bases and J 8 bases, leaving 15 bases between the germline ends. In germline, CDR1 is SGDLS, CDR2 YYNGEE.

The gene calls are TRBV7-8 and TRBJ1-5, with TRBD1 matching 8 bases. Per germline, CDR1 SGHVS and CDR2 FQNEAQ. V lost 1 base and J lost 9; bases outside the gene matches: 8. There are 15 residues in the CDR3. This chain's CDR3 is CASSLVGTGAGPQHF. The CDR3 coding sequence is TGTGCCAGCAGCTTAGTTGGGACAGGCGCAGGGCCCCAGCATTTT.

The chain combines TRBV7-2 with TRBJ2-7; 10 bases align to TRBD2. Germline CDR1 SGHTA, CDR2 FQGNSA. The CDR3 length is 16 residues. V shed 5 bases and J 2 bases; nucleotides not matched to a gene: 9. CDR3 DNA: TGTGCCAGCAGCCCCGCGGGGACTAGCGTTACCTACGAGCAGTACTTC. Protein product: CASSPAGTSVTYEQYF.

The genes are TRBV13 and TRBJ1-3; 8 bases match TRBD1. The CDR3 is 14 amino acids. The germline V gene encodes CDR1 PRHDT and CDR2 FYEKMQ (reference sequence). The junction had 9 bases not matched to a gene; V was cut back by 10 bases and J by 4 bases. CDR3 nucleotides: TGTGCCACCCAACCGACAGGGGAAGGAAACACCATATATTTT. Residues: CATQPTGEGNTIYF.

The chain has TRBV29-1 and TRBJ2-2; TRBD2 aligns across 10 bases. The CDR3 is 20 residues long. V lost 2 bases, J lost 6 bases, and 21 bases stayed unmatched. Germline assignment: CDR1 SQVTM and CDR2 ANQGSEA. The CDR3 DNA follows: TGCAGCGTTGAAATGGCTCCTGGATCCCTAGCGGGAGTGGGGGCCGGGGAGCTGTTTTTT. Translated, it gives CSVEMAPGSLAGVGAGELFF.

The rearrangement links TRBV6-1 to TRBJ1-4; D might be TRBD1 (6 bases). Germline CDR1 reads MNHNS; CDR2 reads SASEGT. The CDR3 contains 14 residues. V dropped 8 bases and J dropped 8 bases, with 18 bases sitting between them. CDR3 protein: CASSHLDSGEKLFF. DNA for the CDR3: TGTGCCAGCTCTCACCTGGACAGCGGAGAAAAACTGTTTTTT.

This clone was picked up a small number of times. The rearrangement links TRBV6-5 to TRBJ1-5; D may be TRBD1 (5 bases). Trimming pared 2 bases from V and 8 bases from J, leaving 10 bases between. The germline V gene has CDR1 MNHEY and CDR2 SVGAGI. The CDR3 loop spans 13 amino acids. CDR3 DNA: TGTGCCAGCAGTTACCGGGGGGAGAAGCCCCAGCATTTT. Its protein product is CASSYRGEKPQHF.

CDR3 bases: TGTGCCAGCAGCTTAGTGGGGGGGCCGAACACTGAAGCTTTCTTT. Protein sequence: CASSLVGGPNTEAFF. The genes are TRBV13 and TRBJ1-1, with D tentatively TRBD1 (6 bases). V shed 1 base and J shed 1 base, with 10 bases lying between them. The CDR3 extends over 15 amino acids. The germline CDR1 and CDR2 sequences are PRHDT and FYEKMQ (reference sequence).

This rearrangement joins TRBV29-1 to TRBJ1-1; D perhaps matches TRBD1 (6 bases). Deletions cut 3 bases from V and 10 bases from J, with 12 bases between. This CDR3 is 11 amino acids long. Germline CDR1 SQVTM, CDR2 ANQGSEA. Here the CDR3 reads CSVDPRGLAFF. The CDR3 DNA reads TGCAGCGTTGATCCCAGGGGATTAGCTTTCTTT.

J is TRBJ2-7 and V is TRBV29-1; 8 bases map to TRBD2. The V segment lost 7 bases and the J segment 3 bases; nucleotides outside the gene matches: 11. Germline CDR1 and CDR2: SQVTM and ANQGSEA. This CDR3 has 14 residues. CDR3 nucleotide sequence: TGCAGCGCGGGGGGGGCAGGGGCTCTCTACGAGCAGTACTTC. It codes for CSAGGAGALYEQYF.

The chain has TRBV7-3 and TRBJ2-3; TRBD1 agrees at 9 bases. Germline-derived CDR1 and CDR2 are SGHTA and FQGTGA. Trimming at V came to 9 bases and at J to 7 bases, leaving 8 bases not matched to a gene. This CDR3 has 13 amino acids. CDR3 nucleotide sequence: TGTGCCAGGAGGGGACAGGGATTCTATACGCAGTATTTT. This gives the protein CARRGQGFYTQYF.

This clone was picked up one time. Other DNA sequences in the sample encode the same CDR3. The rearrangement uses TRBV27 and TRBJ1-4; the match to TRBD1 covers 7 bases. CDR3 length equals 14 residues. The junction had 3 bases not matched to a gene; V was cut back by 1 base and J by 7 bases. In germline, CDR1 is MNHEY, CDR2 SMNVEV (reference sequence). CDR3 bases: TGTGCCAGCAGTTTATTAGGGGGCGGTGAAAAACTGTTTTTT. It codes for CASSLLGGGEKLFF.

This rearrangement joins TRBV30 to TRBJ1-5; 11 nucleotides line up with TRBD1. Germline trimming cut 2 bases from V and 7 bases from J; bases unmatched to any gene: 7. Per the germline V gene, CDR1 is GTSNPN and CDR2 is SVGIG (reference sequence). This CDR3 region has 15 residues. The CDR3 DNA follows: TGTGCCTGGAGTTTCACAGGACAGGGGGCACAGCCCCAGCATTTT. Encoded protein: CAWSFTGQGAQPQHF.

V and J are TRBV30 and TRBJ1-1; D gene ambiguous. This CDR3 region has 12 residues. The V end lost 4 bases, the J end lost 6 bases, and 12 bases lay between the germline ends. The germline V gene has CDR1 GTSNPN and CDR2 SVGIG (reference sequence). CDR3 nucleotides: TGTGCCTGGATAATGGAAACAGCTGAAGCTTTCTTT. Protein sequence: CAWIMETAEAFF.

The chain links TRBV7-9 to TRBJ2-5, with 8 bases lining up with TRBD2. CDR1 is SEHNR and CDR2 is FQNEAQ in the germline V gene (reference sequence). The CDR3 runs to 14 residues. With V trimmed by 1 base and J by 3 bases, 1 base remained unmatched. The CDR3 is CASSLVGGEETQYF. The CDR3 nucleotides read TGTGCCAGCAGCTTAGTCGGGGGGGAAGAGACCCAGTACTTC.

This clone is a singleton in its sample. The V gene is TRBV7-8, the J gene TRBJ1-2; 7 nucleotides line up with TRBD1. This CDR3 region has 15 residues. The trim removed 3 bases at V and 4 bases at J, leaving 8 bases unmatched. CDR1 and CDR2 from the germline V gene are SGHVS and FQNEAQ. The CDR3: CASSLFTGEGYGYTF. DNA for the CDR3: TGTGCCAGCAGCTTGTTTACAGGGGAAGGCTATGGCTACACCTTC.

This clone has more than one count but fewer than ten. The chain carries TRBV5-1 and TRBJ2-7, with 8 bases identical to TRBD2. The CDR3 spans 15 residues. Trimming took 0 bases from V and 4 from J; bases not matched to a gene: 6. CDR1 and CDR2 (germline): SGHRS, YFSETQ. The CDR3 DNA reads TGCGCCAGCAGCTTGGGGCGCGGGAGGTCTTACGAGCAGTACTTC. Amino acids: CASSLGRGRSYEQYF.

The chain employs TRBV5-1 and TRBJ2-3, with 10 bases matching TRBD2. This CDR3 contains 17 residues. V lost 0 bases and J lost 5; bases outside the gene matches: 9. The V gene's germline CDR1 is SGHRS and CDR2 YFSETQ. The CDR3 DNA is TGCGCCAGCAGCTTGGAGCGGGGGGGGCGAAGTCTAGATACGCAGTATTTT. Translated: CASSLERGGRSLDTQYF.

The V call is TRBV5-1, the J call TRBJ1-1, with D possibly matching TRBD1 (5 bases). V lost 4 bases and J lost 2, with 15 bases in between. The CDR3 has 15 amino acids. Per germline, CDR1 SGHRS and CDR2 YFSETQ. The CDR3 reads CASSPGGGKNTEAFF. The CDR3 DNA reads TGCGCCAGCAGCCCTGGCGGGGGGAAAAACACTGAAGCTTTCTTT.